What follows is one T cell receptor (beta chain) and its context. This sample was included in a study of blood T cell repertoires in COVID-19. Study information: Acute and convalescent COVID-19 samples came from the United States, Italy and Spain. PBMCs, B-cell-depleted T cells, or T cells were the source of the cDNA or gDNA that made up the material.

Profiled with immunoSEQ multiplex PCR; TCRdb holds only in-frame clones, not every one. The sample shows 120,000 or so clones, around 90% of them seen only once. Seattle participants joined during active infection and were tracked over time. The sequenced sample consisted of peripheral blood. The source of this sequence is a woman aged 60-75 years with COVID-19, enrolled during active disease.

This CDR3 reads CASSQSWTSVNTEAFF. The CDR3 DNA reads TGCGCCAGCAGCCAATCATGGACTTCCGTGAACACTGAAGCTTTCTTT. The gene calls are TRBV4-3 and TRBJ1-1; D remains unclear. Germline V gene sequence: CDR1 LGHNA, CDR2 YSLEER. Trimming left V 2 bases short and J 0 bases short, with 13 bases between. The CDR3 is 16 residues long.